This T cell receptor beta chain is drawn from a study of T cell repertoires in cytomegalovirus infection. Study background: HLA-B-restricted CMV epitopes that are well studied were used alongside recently identified HLA-C-restricted ones.

General study results and limits: Summed frequency of shared TCR beta families picked out CMV carriers who also had the relevant HLA.

TCRdb itself ran the reads through MiXCR, one entry per CDR3 protein. This table has about 830,000 distinct CDR3 sequences, about 30% appearing once. Trimming removed 3 bases from V and 1 base from J; junction bases left unmatched: 10. The germline gives CDR1 SGHAT, CDR2 FQNNGV. The CDR3 sequence is 19 residues long. Concerning this clonotype itself: Its antigen is as yet unknown.

This material consisted of cultured CD8+ T cells from PBMCs, taken from culture after CMV antigen stimulation. The rearrangement links TRBV11-2 to TRBJ2-1; 12 positions match TRBD2. The sequence came from a human donor in good health (CMV status not recorded). Some clones in this sample may be carry-over from other donors' samples. The CDR3 sequence is CASSFWTSGVSGSYNEQFF. The CDR3 DNA is TGTGCCAGCAGCTTTTGGACTAGCGGGGTCTCAGGGTCCTACAATGAGCAGTTCTTC.